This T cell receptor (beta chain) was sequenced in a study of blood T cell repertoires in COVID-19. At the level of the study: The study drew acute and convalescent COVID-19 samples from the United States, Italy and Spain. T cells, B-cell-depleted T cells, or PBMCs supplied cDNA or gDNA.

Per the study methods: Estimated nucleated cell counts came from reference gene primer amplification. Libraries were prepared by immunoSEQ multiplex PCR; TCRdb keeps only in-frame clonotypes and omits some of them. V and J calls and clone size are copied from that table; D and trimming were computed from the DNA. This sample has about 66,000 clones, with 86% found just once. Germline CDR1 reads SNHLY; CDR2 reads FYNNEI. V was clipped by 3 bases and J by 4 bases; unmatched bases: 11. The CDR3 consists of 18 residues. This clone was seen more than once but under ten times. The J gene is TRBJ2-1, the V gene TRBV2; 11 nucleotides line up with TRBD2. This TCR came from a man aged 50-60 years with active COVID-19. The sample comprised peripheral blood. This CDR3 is CASSDPSGRPTPYNEQFF. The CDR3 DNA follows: TGTGCCAGCAGTGATCCTAGCGGGAGGCCTACCCCTTACAATGAGCAGTTCTTC.